This T cell receptor (beta chain) was captured in a study of cytomegalovirus exposure and HLA in healthy donors. General observations from the study: Within the 120 validation repertoires, first-cohort TCR clusters tended to co-occur, according to a later analysis. The study put around 180 TCR beta chains on its list as cytomegalovirus-associated.

About this clone itself: The antigen remains undetermined.

Libraries were prepared by immunoSEQ multiplex PCR; TCRdb keeps only in-frame clonotypes and omits some of them. Here the sample spans approximately 82,000 clones, over 85% being singletons. The receptor was isolated from a woman aged 18 to 35 in good health and CMV-seronegative. The sequenced sample consisted of PBMCs.

CDR3 sequence (DNA): TGCGCCAGCAGCCAAGAGTTTTTGAGTACGGCGAGGTCACCCCTCCACTTT. This encodes CASSQEFLSTARSPLHF. V and J are TRBV4-3 and TRBJ1-6; D is uncertain. The CDR3 runs to 17 residues. Germline CDR1 and CDR2: LGHNA and YSLEER. With 0 bases removed from V and 10 bases from J, the gap between germline ends came to 19 bases.